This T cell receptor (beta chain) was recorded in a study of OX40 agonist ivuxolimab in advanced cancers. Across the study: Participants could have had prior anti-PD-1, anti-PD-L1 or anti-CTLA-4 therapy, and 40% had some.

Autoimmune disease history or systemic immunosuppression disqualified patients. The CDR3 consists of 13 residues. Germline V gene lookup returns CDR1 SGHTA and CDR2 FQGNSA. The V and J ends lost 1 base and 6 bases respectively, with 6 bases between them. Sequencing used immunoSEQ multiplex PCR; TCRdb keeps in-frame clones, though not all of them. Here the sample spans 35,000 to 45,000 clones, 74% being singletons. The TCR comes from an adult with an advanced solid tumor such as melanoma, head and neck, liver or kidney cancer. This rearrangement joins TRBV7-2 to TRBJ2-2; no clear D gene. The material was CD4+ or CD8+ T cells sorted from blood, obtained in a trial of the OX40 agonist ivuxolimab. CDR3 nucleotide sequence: TGTGCCAGCAGCTTAGATCTGGCCGGGGAGCTGTTTTTT. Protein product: CASSLDLAGELFF.